This record concerns one T cell receptor (beta chain) sequence. Its specificity is unknown. The data derive from a study of T cell repertoires in cytomegalovirus infection. Study-level background: CMV infection plus the matching HLA type was flagged by public TCR beta signatures. Study-wide findings and caveats: Carriers of CMV and the relevant HLA type were discriminated by public TCR beta frequency. The ex vivo response was dominated by HLA-C-restricted CMV-specific TCR beta clonotypes.

TCRdb analysed the reads with MiXCR anew, one entry per CDR3 protein. The top ten hold roughly an eighth of the sample, which has around 530,000 distinct CDR3 sequences, approximately 25% seen once. The specimen sequenced was PBMCs. This TCR derives from a human donor in good health (CMV status not recorded). Some clones in this sample may be carry-over from other donors' samples.

The CDR3 region is CASRFSGLNSPLHF. The CDR3 nucleotides are TGTGCCAGCAGATTCTCGGGCCTAAATTCACCCCTCCACTTT. The chain uses TRBV6-6 and TRBJ1-6, with D unresolved. The germline gives CDR1 MNHNY, CDR2 SVGAGI (reference sequence). The CDR3 length is 14 residues. Trimming pared 6 bases from V and 7 bases from J, leaving 13 bases between.